The 12 T cell receptor beta chains in this list originate from one sample, sequenced in a study of identical twins. TCRdb processed the 5' RACE reads anew with MiXCR; each CDR3 protein has one entry. The table shows around 1.7 million distinct CDR3 sequences, with about 30% occurring only once. The sequencing input was cord blood. Receptors originate from a newborn girl in good health.

Details on this clonotype: Possible read error: a much larger clone is one base away. This chain uses TRBV29-1 with TRBJ1-2; D possibly corresponds to TRBD1 (6 bases). The V and J ends lost 6 bases and 0 bases respectively, with 11 bases between them. The germline V gene encodes CDR1 SQVTM and CDR2 ANQGSEA. This CDR3 is 13 amino acids long. For the CDR3, the DNA is TGCAGCGTCGACAGGCTAGCTAACTATGGCTACACCTTC. It yields the protein CSVDRLANYGYTF. Filled out from reference TRBV29-1 and TRBJ1-2, the complete variable domain reads SAVISQKPSRDICQRGTSLTIQCQVDSQVTMMFWYRQQPGQSLTLIATANQGSEATYESGFVIDKFPISRPNLTFSTLTVSNMSPEDSSIYLCSVDRLANYGYTFGSGTRLTVV.

V usage is TRBV29-1 and J usage is TRBJ1-2, with D tentatively TRBD1 (5 bases). CDR3 length: 12 amino acids. Germline assignment: CDR1 SQVTM and CDR2 ANQGSEA. With 4 bases removed from V and 6 bases from J, the gap between germline ends came to 12 bases. CDR3 sequence: CSVGERGNGYTF. The CDR3 DNA is TGCAGCGTTGGGGAAAGGGGAAATGGCTACACCTTC.

This clonotype has only a few counts. J is TRBJ1-2 and V is TRBV21-1. TRBV21-1 is assigned pseudogene status. The length of the CDR3 is 13 residues. The CDR3 nucleotides read TGTGCCAGCAGCAAAGTGTCGGTTCACGGCTACACCTTC. This gives the protein CASSKVSVHGYTF.

The DNA for the CDR3 is TGTGCCAGCAGTTTAGCGCTCAGCGGAGGCCCCTACGAGCAGTACTTC. Translating gives CASSLALSGGPYEQYF. The chain has TRBV12-3 or TRBV12-4 and TRBJ2-7; D perhaps matches TRBD2 (5 bases). This CDR3 has 16 residues. V was pared by 0 bases and J by 2 bases, with 14 bases between.

The rearrangement joins TRBV7-9 to TRBJ2-1; D unclear. Germline CDR1 is SEHNR and CDR2 is FQNEAQ (reference sequence). The CDR3 consists of 11 residues. The V gene lost 3 bases and the J gene lost 9 bases, with 6 bases spanning the gap. The CDR3 loop is CASSFIREQFF. CDR3 nucleotides: TGTGCCAGCAGCTTTATCCGTGAGCAGTTCTTC.

Ten or more counts support this clonotype. The V and J genes are TRBV7-8 and TRBJ2-5; no reliable D call. The CDR3 is made up of 14 amino acids. V was shortened by 0 bases and J by 1 base, with 6 bases between the two germline ends. Germline loops: CDR1 SGHVS, CDR2 FQNEAQ. The CDR3 is CASSLAVTQETQYF. The CDR3, as DNA: TGTGCCAGCAGCTTAGCAGTCACCCAAGAGACCCAGTACTTC.

The table lists this clonotype with many counts. The chain is built from TRBV28 and TRBJ2-1; 7 nucleotides agree with TRBD2. With 8 bases clipped from V and 7 bases from J, the junction kept 2 bases outside the gene matches. The germline V gene has CDR1 MDHEN and CDR2 SYDVKM. The CDR3 loop spans 11 amino acids. The CDR3 sequence: CASWRGNEQFF. The CDR3, as DNA: TGTGCCAGCTGGCGGGGGAATGAGCAGTTCTTC.

V gene TRBV20-1 combines with J gene TRBJ2-7, with 11 bases identical to TRBD2. Trimming cost V 0 bases and J 11 bases; bases outside gene matches: 21. The germline CDR1 and CDR2 sequences are DFQATT and SNEGSKA (reference sequence). The CDR3 consists of 18 residues. CDR3 amino acids: CSARDPPGTSSGRLVEYF. The CDR3 DNA reads as TGCAGTGCTAGAGATCCCCCAGGAACCTCTAGCGGGAGGCTCGTTGAGTACTTC.

The rearrangement links TRBV5-1 to TRBJ2-1; D remains unclear. This CDR3 has 13 residues. Per the germline V gene, CDR1 is SGHRS and CDR2 is YFSETQ. The V gene lost 7 bases and the J gene lost 7 bases, with 15 bases spanning the gap. For the CDR3, the DNA is TGCGCCAGCGGTCTCCTCCCCGGGAATGAGCAGTTCTTC. This translates into CASGLLPGNEQFF.

This clonotype has just one count. The chain uses TRBV3-1 and TRBJ2-7; the D is unclear. Germline V lookup: CDR1 LGHDT, CDR2 YNNKEL (reference sequence). V was shortened by 1 base and J by 2 bases, with 18 bases between the two germline ends. The CDR3 contains 17 residues. DNA for the CDR3: TGTGCCAGCAGCCAAGTATTTAGGTCAGGTACAACCTACGAGCAGTACTTC. Translating it yields CASSQVFRSGTTYEQYF.

This clonotype was seen a few times. It may be a read error: a sequence one base away is much more abundant. This chain links TRBV9 with TRBJ2-3; D may match TRBD1 or TRBD2 (5 bases each). Trimming left V 0 bases short and J 1 base short, with 6 bases between. The CDR3 extends over 14 amino acids. CDR1 is SGDLS, CDR2 YYNGEE, per germline. CDR3 sequence (DNA): TGTGCCAGCAGCGTAGCGGGGCGCACAGATACGCAGTATTTT. It yields the protein CASSVAGRTDTQYF.

Worth noting for this clonotype: This may stem from a read error, because a much larger clone lies one nucleotide away. The chain uses TRBV6-4 and TRBJ2-5, with a possible D match to TRBD1 (6 bases). CDR1 and CDR2 from the germline V gene are MRHNA and SNTAGT. The CDR3 sequence is 15 residues long. Trimming removed 6 bases from V and 11 bases from J, with 25 bases in between. The CDR3 reads CASRPTGTSYNEQYF. For the CDR3, the DNA is TGTGCCAGCAGACCCACAGGGACCTCCTACAATGAGCAGTACTTC.